The text below deals with one T cell receptor beta chain. V dropped 5 bases and J dropped 7; count of bases not matched to a gene: 7. The CDR3 contains 16 residues. Individuals who donated were healthy Caucasians from Russia aged roughly 6 to 95. Samples each had at least 6 micrograms of total RNA extracted. The data derive from a study of blood T cells in healthy people across ages. Sample-barcoded 5' priming and a J-beta primer mix drove a second PCR of 7 to 11 cycles. The template-switch adaptor was a 5' adaptor with 12 random nucleotides. It tagged each cDNA molecule. The yield of each sample was at least 2.5 million CDR3-containing paired-end reads. MiXCR was run by TCRdb on the 5' RACE reads, yielding one entry per CDR3 protein. The table has around 970,000 distinct CDR3 sequences, 51% seen once.

The sequencing input was blood. The chain is built from TRBV12-3 or TRBV12-4 and TRBJ2-1; 14 nucleotides match TRBD2. The sequence derives from a woman in her sixties or seventies in good health. CDR3 protein: CASSPATSGRGNEQFF. CDR3 nucleotide sequence: TGTGCCAGCAGTCCCGCGACTAGCGGGAGGGGGAATGAGCAGTTCTTC.